The next 24 T cell receptor beta chains were all read from a single sample in a study of blood T cells in healthy people across ages. For the second PCR, which ran for about 7 to 11 cycles, a sample-barcoded 5' primer and a J-beta primer mix were used. TCRdb independently ran MiXCR on the 5' RACE reads; one entry per CDR3 protein. The top ten clones hold approximately 20% of a sample with 1 million or so distinct CDR3 sequences, less than 50% of them seen once. The sequenced material came from blood. These receptors came from a woman aged 60-75 years in good health.

The gene calls are TRBV20-1 and TRBJ2-7; D gene uncertain. This CDR3 spans 13 amino acids. V was shortened by 4 bases and J by 1 base, with 11 bases between the two germline ends. Germline CDR1 DFQATT, CDR2 SNEGSKA (reference sequence). This CDR3 is CSATLDQSYEQYF. CDR3 in DNA: TGCAGTGCTACCCTAGACCAATCCTACGAGCAGTACTTC.

This clonotype has a handful of counts. CDR3 residues: CAGQRGPQETQYF. For the CDR3, the DNA is TGTGCCGGTCAAAGGGGCCCTCAAGAGACCCAGTACTTC. The chain couples TRBV2 to TRBJ2-5; D perhaps matches TRBD1 (5 bases). Germline V gene data show CDR1 as SNHLY and CDR2 as FYNNEI. V dropped 11 bases and J dropped 2 bases, with 15 bases sitting between them. The CDR3 runs to 13 residues.

The chain links TRBV27 to TRBJ2-3; 7 bases match TRBD2. The CDR3 has 15 amino acids. The V gene end was trimmed by 6 bases and the J gene end by 4 bases; junction bases not matched to a gene: 10. Germline CDR1 and CDR2: MNHEY and SMNVEV (reference sequence). The CDR3 loop is CASRGEGIGSDTQYF. In nucleotides, the CDR3 is TGTGCCAGCAGGGGGGAGGGGATAGGGTCAGATACGCAGTATTTT.

This clonotype was counted many times. The rearrangement joins TRBV12-3 or TRBV12-4 to TRBJ2-7, with TRBD1 matching 7 bases. This CDR3 region has 13 residues. The ends lost 1 base at V and 4 bases at J; junction bases unmatched: 1. The CDR3 protein is CASSLVQGYEQYF. The CDR3 coding sequence is TGTGCCAGCAGTTTAGTACAGGGGTACGAGCAGTACTTC.

This clonotype was counted many times. The V call is TRBV20-1, the J call TRBJ2-5; the D is unclear. The CDR3 covers 14 residues. Trimming pared 6 bases from V and 4 bases from J, leaving 18 bases between. Germline values: CDR1 DFQATT, CDR2 SNEGSKA (reference sequence). In nucleotides, the CDR3 is TGCAGTGCCCCCGGCGGCCCCGGCAGAGAGACCCAGTACTTC. This gives the protein CSAPGGPGRETQYF.

This clonotype has a handful of counts. The V and J genes are TRBV21-1 and TRBJ2-5; TRBD1 is the table's D call and was not checked against the DNA. TRBV21-1 is reported as a pseudogene. This CDR3 comprises 16 residues. For the CDR3, the DNA is TGTGCCAGCAGCACCCCCCAGGACAGACATAAAGAGACCCAGTACTTC. Translation gives CASSTPQDRHKETQYF.

This clonotype was found once. Written as DNA, the CDR3 is TGTGCCAGCAGCTCGCTTTTGGGACAGGAGTTCTTC. Its translation: CASSSLLGQEFF. The V and J genes are TRBV5-6 and TRBJ2-1; 8 bases align to TRBD1. The CDR3 spans 12 residues. Per the germline V gene, CDR1 is SGHDT and CDR2 is YYEEEE. V lost 3 bases, J lost 14 bases, and 7 bases stayed unmatched.

Only a few counts were recorded for this clonotype. This chain uses TRBV27 with TRBJ2-1, with 8 bases identical to TRBD2. CDR1 MNHEY and CDR2 SMNVEV come from the germline V gene (reference sequence). This CDR3 contains 18 residues. V lost 5 bases, J lost 9 bases, and 21 bases stayed unmatched. The CDR3, as DNA: TGTGCCAGCAGTCTACTGAGCGGGAGTACGGGCCCGGGGGGTGAGCAGTTCTTC. It is translated as CASSLLSGSTGPGGEQFF.

The chain couples TRBV20-1 to TRBJ1-1; D is ambiguous. Germline assignment: CDR1 DFQATT and CDR2 SNEGSKA (reference sequence). Trimming cost V 0 bases and J 11 bases, with 13 bases left between them. The CDR3 covers 12 residues. This CDR3 is CSARDLAGAAFF. DNA of the CDR3: TGCAGTGCTAGAGATTTGGCGGGCGCGGCTTTCTTT.

The chain carries TRBV27 and TRBJ2-7, with 8 bases aligning to TRBD1. The J call may be in error: the DNA end matches TRBJ2-4 better. The V gene's germline CDR1 is MNHEY and CDR2 SMNVEV (reference sequence). The CDR3 is made up of 15 amino acids. The CDR3 is CASSLPTGTGNIQYF. The CDR3 nucleotides are TGTGCCAGCAGTTTGCCTACCGGGACAGGAAACATTCAGTACTTC.

This clonotype was seen a handful of times. The chain links TRBV7-9 to TRBJ2-1; 8 bases line up with TRBD2. J was trimmed by 0 bases and V by 2 bases; bases with no gene match: 9. This CDR3 region has 18 residues. In germline, CDR1 is SEHNR, CDR2 FQNEAQ (reference sequence). The CDR3 sequence is CASSLRAGGPSSYNEQFF. CDR3 sequence (DNA): TGTGCCAGCAGCTTAAGGGCGGGAGGCCCCAGCTCCTACAATGAGCAGTTCTTC.

The chain recombines TRBV7-9 with TRBJ2-1; TRBD2 agrees at 7 bases. The ends lost 5 bases at V and 0 bases at J; junction bases unmatched: 7. Germline values: CDR1 SEHNR, CDR2 FQNEAQ (reference sequence). The CDR3 contains 16 residues. DNA of the CDR3: TGTGCCAGCAGCGCCCGGGGGGTGGGCTCCTACAATGAGCAGTTCTTC. The encoded protein is CASSARGVGSYNEQFF.

This clonotype appeared many times. The chain has TRBV11-2 and TRBJ2-3; 9 bases are a match to TRBD2. Looked up from germline, CDR1 is SGHAT and CDR2 is FQNNGV. The trim removed 3 bases at V and 6 bases at J, leaving 7 bases unmatched. There are 15 residues in the CDR3. This CDR3 is CASSLGLAGWDTQYF. The CDR3 DNA follows: TGTGCCAGCAGCTTGGGGCTAGCGGGGTGGGATACGCAGTATTTT.

Ten or more counts support this clonotype. The germline gene is not matched at one end of the junction; a read error may be the cause. The chain carries TRBV7-2 and TRBJ2-3; D may be TRBD1 (5 bases). Germline values: CDR1 SGHTA, CDR2 FQGNSA. The CDR3 consists of 15 residues. The CDR3 is CASTLRGLRTDTQYF. Here the CDR3 DNA reads TGTGCCAGCACCTTAAGGGGTTTGCGCACAGATACGCAGTATTTT. The whole variable domain, filled in from reference TRBV7-2 and TRBJ2-3, reads GAGVSQSPSNKVTEKGKDVELRCDPISGHTALYWYRQSLGQGLEFLIYFQGNSAPDKSGLPSDRFSAERTGGSVSTLTIQRTQQEDSAVYLCASTLRGLRTDTQYFGPGTRLTVL.

Worth noting for this clonotype: Germline and junction disagree at one end, which may indicate a read error. The chain recombines TRBV28 with TRBJ2-5; D may correspond to TRBD1 or TRBD2 (5 bases each). Per the germline V gene, CDR1 is MDHEN and CDR2 is SYDVKM. The CDR3 consists of 16 residues. This chain's CDR3 is CACSFGDRDLQETQYF. CDR3 DNA: TGTGCCTGCAGTTTTGGGGACCGGGATCTCCAAGAGACCCAGTACTTC.

This chain connects TRBV12-3 or TRBV12-4 to TRBJ2-3; perhaps TRBD1 as D (5 bases). V lost 5 bases to trimming and J lost 4 bases, with 16 bases between them. The CDR3 contains 15 residues. CDR3 coding DNA: TGTGCCAGCAGTCCCCCCCCGCAGGGCCCAGATACGCAGTATTTT. It translates to CASSPPPQGPDTQYF.

The chain joins TRBV29-1 to TRBJ2-4; 7 nucleotides line up with TRBD2. The J call is in doubt because the DNA end fits TRBJ2-7 better. The germline CDR1 and CDR2 sequences are SQVTM and ANQGSEA. There are 11 residues in the CDR3. This chain's CDR3 is CSASQRGEQYF. CDR3 coding DNA: TGCAGCGCCTCACAGCGGGGCGAGCAGTACTTC.

V and J are TRBV7-4 and TRBJ2-3, with 9 bases that match TRBD2. The CDR3 is 16 residues long. Germline V CDR1 and CDR2: SGHVT, SQSDAQ. The trim removed 5 bases at V and 5 bases at J, leaving 11 bases unmatched. CDR3 coding DNA: TGTGCCAGCAGCCCGGAGGTAGCGGGAGATAAAGATACGCAGTATTTT. Its protein is CASSPEVAGDKDTQYF.

The sample holds many counts of this clonotype. The gene calls are TRBV27 and TRBJ2-7; D is unclear. CDR3 length: 14 residues. Trimming pared 0 bases from V and 0 bases from J, leaving 6 bases between. Germline V gene sequence: CDR1 MNHEY, CDR2 SMNVEV (reference sequence). Here the CDR3 DNA reads TGTGCCAGCAGTTTATCCCCTAGCTCCTACGAGCAGTACTTC. Protein sequence: CASSLSPSSYEQYF.

This clonotype was detected ten times or more. The chain employs TRBV24-1 and TRBJ2-5; D is perhaps TRBD1 or TRBD2 (7 bases each). CDR3 length equals 17 residues. The germline V gene has CDR1 KGHDR and CDR2 SFDVKD. V shed 3 bases and J shed 6 bases, with 22 bases lying between them. In DNA, the CDR3 is TGTGCCACCAGTGATCCGAACCCTGGGGACAGCGGGAAGACCCAGTACTTC. Encoded protein: CATSDPNPGDSGKTQYF.

The sample holds a few counts of this clonotype. V is TRBV2 and J is TRBJ2-5, with 11 positions matching TRBD2. The closer fit of TRBJ2-7 to the DNA end suggests the J call may be wrong. CDR1 is SNHLY, CDR2 FYNNEI, per germline. The CDR3 sequence is 14 residues long. The CDR3 reads CASSEGTSGYEQYF. CDR3 nucleotide sequence: TGTGCCAGCAGTGAGGGGACTAGCGGTTACGAGCAGTACTTC.

This clonotype was counted ten times or more. The rearrangement joins TRBV15 to TRBJ2-3; D unresolved. Germline CDR1 and CDR2: LNHNV and YYDKDF (reference sequence). The CDR3 is made up of 12 amino acids. V was pared by 5 bases and J by 6 bases, with 9 bases between. The CDR3 is CATSALLDTQYF. DNA for the CDR3: TGTGCCACCAGCGCCCTATTGGATACGCAGTATTTT.

V usage is TRBV24-1 and J usage is TRBJ2-1; possibly TRBD2 for D (5 bases). CDR1 is KGHDR, CDR2 SFDVKD, per germline. The V end lost 9 bases, the J end lost 8 bases, and 19 bases lay between the germline ends. The CDR3 consists of 14 residues. The CDR3 coding sequence is TGTGCCACCCGAGGGCCGGGGAGAGGCGATGAGCAGTTCTTC. Protein: CATRGPGRGDEQFF.

The V and J genes are TRBV20-1 and TRBJ1-5; no definite D call. The CDR3 has 14 amino acids. Trimming took off 0 bases at V and 5 bases at J, with 11 bases between the two ends. Germline V lookup: CDR1 DFQATT, CDR2 SNEGSKA (reference sequence). This CDR3 reads CSARDPGSYQPQHF. The CDR3 DNA sequence: TGCAGTGCTAGAGATCCGGGAAGCTATCAGCCCCAGCATTTT.